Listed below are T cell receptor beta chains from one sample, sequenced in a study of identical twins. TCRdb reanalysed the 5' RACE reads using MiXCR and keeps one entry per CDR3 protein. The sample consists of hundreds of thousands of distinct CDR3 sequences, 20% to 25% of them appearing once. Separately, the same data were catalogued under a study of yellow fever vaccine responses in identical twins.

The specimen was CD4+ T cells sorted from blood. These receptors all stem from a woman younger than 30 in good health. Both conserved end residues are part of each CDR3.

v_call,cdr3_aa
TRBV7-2,CASSLEWGGGTEAFF
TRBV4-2,CASSQDRQTVSYEQYF
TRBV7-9,CASSRTGSHTEAFF
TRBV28,CASSLRGDTIYF
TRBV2,CASSGGRRTQYF
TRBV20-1,CSAREPPGTGNYEQYF
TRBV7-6,CASSFLGKEPQHF
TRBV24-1,CATSDPDRGSTNEKLFF
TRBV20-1,CSARGDLGHYGYTF
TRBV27,CASSSLQGFAGYTF
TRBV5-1,CASSPTAANTGELFF
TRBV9,CASSVMASGGTDTQYF
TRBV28,CASTPIGLGGADTQYF
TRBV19,CASSPRVNTGELFF
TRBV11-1,CASRQTPGTDITNTGELFF
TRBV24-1,CATSGRTGTTSVTQYF
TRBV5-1,CASSLVDRMNTEAFF
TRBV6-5,CASSYSLKSSYEQYF
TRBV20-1,CSARVPGASTDTQYF
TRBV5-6,CASSLGELQETQYF
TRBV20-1,CSAREGGGTAAMNTEAFF
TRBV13,CASSLRQGKYEQYF